The 5 T cell receptor beta chains reported below all come from one sample, sequenced in a study of blood T cell repertoires in COVID-19. The table came from immunoSEQ multiplex PCR; TCRdb's copy has only in-frame clones and leaves some out. The sample records some 260,000 clones, approximately 86% being singletons. Sequencing was done on a sample of peripheral blood. The receptors here all came from a woman aged 25 to 39 with acute or convalescent COVID-19.

The V gene is TRBV7-6, the J gene TRBJ2-2, with D perhaps TRBD1 (5 bases). The V and J ends lost 0 bases and 6 bases respectively, with 11 bases between them. The CDR3 totals 15 residues. In germline, CDR1 is SGHVS, CDR2 FNYEAQ. The CDR3 is CASSLASRASGELFF. In nucleotides, the CDR3 is TGTGCCAGCAGCTTAGCGTCCAGGGCGTCCGGGGAGCTGTTTTTT.

This rearrangement joins TRBV2 to TRBJ2-1; TRBD2 aligns across 14 bases. Unmatched junction bases numbered 2, after V lost 4 bases and J lost 15 bases. Germline CDR1 is SNHLY and CDR2 is FYNNEI. This CDR3 region has 12 residues. CDR3 sequence reads: CASSVTSGRVFF. CDR3 nucleotides: TGTGCCAGCAGTGTGACTAGCGGGAGGGTGTTCTTC.

The chain carries TRBV7-3 and TRBJ1-4; D is ambiguous. This CDR3 spans 12 amino acids. Germline V gene lookup returns CDR1 SGHTA and CDR2 FQGTGA. Trimming removed 5 bases from V and 8 bases from J, with 9 bases in between. The CDR3 region is CASSPRGEKLFF. The DNA of the CDR3 is TGTGCCAGCAGCCCCCGAGGCGAAAAACTGTTTTTT.

The rearrangement uses TRBV30 and TRBJ1-2, with 8 nucleotides matching TRBD1. Germline V gene sequence: CDR1 GTSNPN, CDR2 SVGIG (reference sequence). Trimming cost V 3 bases and J 5 bases; bases outside gene matches: 5. The CDR3 runs 13 residues. The CDR3 reads CAWSRGQEYGYTF. As DNA, the CDR3 is TGTGCCTGGAGCCGGGGACAGGAGTATGGCTACACCTTC. The full variable domain, with the rest looked up from reference TRBV30 and TRBJ1-2, is SQTIHQWPATLVQPVGSPLSLECTVEGTSNPNLYWYRQAAGRGLQLLFYSVGIGQISSEVPQNLSASRPQDRQFILSSKKLLLSDSGFYLCAWSRGQEYGYTFGSGTRLTVV.

This clone showed up just once. The chain carries TRBV4-3 and TRBJ2-1; D is perhaps TRBD2 (6 bases). Germline V gene sequence: CDR1 LGHNA, CDR2 YSLEER. The length of the CDR3 is 15 residues. V lost 1 base and J lost 5, with 12 bases in between. CDR3 residues: CASSQVRGWNNEQFF. In DNA form, the CDR3 reads TGCGCCAGCAGCCAAGTGCGGGGTTGGAACAATGAGCAGTTCTTC.